The present T cell receptor beta chain was sequenced within a study of blood T cell repertoires in COVID-19. In the authors' workflow: Quantification of nucleated cells was approximated via reference gene primer amplification. Method: immunoSEQ multiplex PCR; TCRdb's copy keeps in-frame clones and lacks some. The DNA was the basis for D and trimming; V, J and clone size are from that table. Of some 400,000 clones in the sample, about 89% are singletons; the top ten hold more than 0.85%. This CDR3 has 14 amino acids. Germline loops: CDR1 MGHDK, CDR2 SYGVNS. With 6 bases clipped from V and 7 bases from J, the junction kept 6 bases outside the gene matches.

The sequence was collected from a woman in her thirties or forties who had been exposed to COVID-19. The sequenced sample consisted of PBMCs or T cells enriched from blood (not recorded which). The V call is TRBV25-1, the J call TRBJ1-6, with TRBD1 matching 7 bases. In DNA, the CDR3 is TGTGCCAGCAGAAGACAGGGAGCGAATTCACCCCTCCACTTT. Translation gives CASRRQGANSPLHF.